A single sample gave rise to the 21 T cell receptor beta chains below, sequenced in a study of tumor-infiltrating lymphocytes in primary liver carcinoma. TCR beta cDNA was reverse-transcribed from roughly 520 ng of total RNA. The reaction used a constant-region primer and ProtoScript II reverse transcriptase. For TCR beta, libraries were produced by three nested multiplex PCR rounds using slightly modified ARM-PCR. TRBV1-TRBV30 forward primers paired with a C-beta reverse primer drove the first two PCR rounds, approximately 11 cycles each. TCRdb used MiXCR to reprocess the multiplex PCR reads, holding one entry per CDR3 protein. In the table there are 300,000 to 400,000 distinct CDR3 sequences, 65% of which are singletons. Alongside blood RNA obtained from unsorted whole blood, germline DNA was also extracted. Input material: peripheral blood. These receptors all stem from a man aged 40-55 years with primary liver carcinoma and hepatitis B virus infection.

This clonotype showed up just once. One end of the junction is discordant with germline, which a read error may explain. This chain connects TRBV5-6 to TRBJ2-1; D is unclear. In germline, CDR1 is SGHDT, CDR2 YYEEEE. This CDR3 is built from 16 residues. The CDR3: CARSLEGRSSYNEQFF. The CDR3 coding sequence is TGTGCCAGGAGCTTGGAAGGACGCAGCTCCTACAATGAGCAGTTCTTC.

The chain carries TRBV7-9 and TRBJ2-3; D perhaps matches TRBD2 (5 bases). This CDR3 is 14 amino acids long. Trimming cost V 2 bases and J 4 bases, with 10 bases left between them. CDR1 is SEHNR, CDR2 FQNEAQ, per germline (reference sequence). This CDR3 reads CASSLSSLADTQYF. The DNA of the CDR3 is TGTGCCAGCAGCTTATCGTCACTAGCAGATACGCAGTATTTT.

To note about this clonotype: One end of the junction varies from germline; a read error may be responsible. V gene TRBV6-2 or TRBV6-3 combines with J gene TRBJ1-5; D not certain. The CDR3 is 15 amino acids. Germline lookup yields CDR1 MNHEY and CDR2 SVGEGT. CDR3: CASTLDSYSDQPQHF. The CDR3 region has the DNA TGCGCCAGTACCCTCGATAGTTATAGCGATCAGCCCCAGCATTTT.

The chain recombines TRBV6-1 with TRBJ2-1, with 7 positions matching TRBD2. The CDR3 spans 16 residues. With 6 bases clipped from V and 5 bases from J, the junction kept 13 bases outside the gene matches. Germline CDR1 is MNHNS and CDR2 is SASEGT. The CDR3 reads CASSLHPTGTNNEQFF. As DNA, the CDR3 is TGTGCCAGCAGCTTACACCCTACCGGGACTAACAATGAGCAGTTCTTC.

A note on this clonotype: A much larger clone sits a single nucleotide away, making a read error possible. The V and J genes are TRBV10-1 and TRBJ1-1, with 8 bases fitting TRBD1. The CDR3 is 13 amino acids. Germline CDR1 is WNHNN and CDR2 is SYGVQD (reference sequence). CDR3 residues: CSSSEQGAAEAFF. As DNA, the CDR3 is TGCTCCAGCAGTGAGCAGGGGGCAGCTGAAGCTTTCTTT.

This clonotype showed up many times. It may be a read error: a sequence one base away is much more abundant. The rearrangement uses TRBV11-2 and TRBJ2-1; the D is unclear. The CDR3 spans 10 residues. V gave up 10 bases and J gave up 8 bases, with 9 bases separating them. Germline CDR1 and CDR2: SGHAT and FQNNGV. The CDR3 reads CATSYDEQFF. CDR3 nucleotides: TGTGCCACTTCATACGATGAGCAGTTCTTC.

The sample holds one count of this clonotype. A read error may be the cause here, since a much bigger clone is one base away. The V and J genes are TRBV4-3 and TRBJ2-5, with TRBD1 as a possible D gene (5 bases). CDR3 length: 13 residues. Looked up from germline, CDR1 is LGHNA and CDR2 is YSLEER. V lost 8 bases to trimming and J lost 7 bases, with 17 bases between them. This chain's CDR3 is CASGCLGQGTQYF. Written as DNA, the CDR3 is TGCGCCAGCGGTTGCCTGGGTCAGGGGACCCAGTACTTC.

The CDR3 DNA reads as TGCAGTGCAATTCATCCGGGACTAGCGGACTACAATGAGCAGTTCTTC. Translating gives CSAIHPGLADYNEQFF. The chain carries TRBV20-1 and TRBJ2-1; 11 positions match TRBD2. CDR1 is DFQATT and CDR2 is SNEGSKA in the germline V gene (reference sequence). Trimming cost V 6 bases and J 3 bases; bases outside gene matches: 10. CDR3 length: 16 residues.

With regard to this clonotype: No conserved phenylalanine or tryptophan is present at the end of the CDR3, so a read error is the likely explanation. This chain connects TRBV5-4 to TRBJ2-6; D ambiguous. CDR3 length equals 16 residues. Germline CDR1 and CDR2: SGHNT and YYREEE (reference sequence). Trimming stripped 0 bases from V and 5 bases from J, with 12 bases between. CDR3 loop: CASSLDPQGWANVLTI. Written as DNA, the CDR3 is TGTGCCAGCAGCTTGGATCCGCAAGGGTGGGCCAACGTCCTGACTATC.

A note on this clonotype: Mismatch with germline at one junction end may stem from a read error. The gene calls are TRBV28 and TRBJ1-1; perhaps TRBD1 as D (5 bases). The CDR3 sequence is 13 residues long. Germline-derived CDR1 and CDR2 are MDHEN and SYDVKM. CDR3 amino acids: CAIKGYLNTETFF. CDR3 in DNA: TGTGCCATTAAGGGGTACCTGAACACTGAAACTTTCTTT.

Details on this clonotype: This may arise from a read error, as a much more abundant clone is one base away. The rearrangement joins TRBV10-1 to TRBJ2-3, with 7 bases aligning to TRBD1. The CDR3 is 14 residues long. Germline CDR1 reads WNHNN; CDR2 reads SYGVQD (reference sequence). The CDR3 DNA sequence: TGCGCCAGCAGACCGGGACAGAGCACAGATACGCGGTATTTT. Encoded protein: CASRPGQSTDTRYF.

A word on this clonotype: The CDR3 does not end in the conserved phenylalanine or tryptophan, so this is likely a read error. This chain uses TRBV28 with TRBJ1-4, with D unclear. The CDR3 has 14 amino acids. CDR1 MDHEN and CDR2 SYDVKM come from the germline V gene. V was pared by 1 base and J by 4 bases, with 7 bases between. CDR3 region: CASSLSGNNEKLFL. In DNA form, the CDR3 reads TGTGCCAGCAGTTTATCTGGGAATAATGAAAAACTGTTTCTT.

The sample holds many counts of this clonotype. V and J are TRBV10-2 and TRBJ2-3; 11 bases match TRBD2. The CDR3 runs 15 residues. V was pared by 6 bases and J by 2 bases, with 4 bases of the junction left unmatched. Looked up from germline, CDR1 is WSHSY and CDR2 is SAAADI. CDR3 in amino acids: CASSRTSGLTDTQYF. The CDR3, as DNA: TGCGCCAGCAGCCGGACTAGCGGGCTCACAGATACGCAGTATTTT.

A remark on this clonotype: This clone may be a read error of a much larger clone one base away. This sequence joins TRBV10-1 and TRBJ2-7; D is uncertain. The J call may be faulty, since TRBJ2-1 better matches the DNA end. CDR1 is WNHNN, CDR2 SYGVQD, per germline (reference sequence). This CDR3 contains 13 residues. This CDR3 reads CASSRDLNYEQFF. CDR3 DNA: TGCGCCAGCAGTCGAGACTTGAACTACGAGCAGTTCTTC.

For this clonotype: Since the CDR3 does not end with the conserved phenylalanine or tryptophan, this likely comes from a read error. This rearrangement joins TRBV6-5 to TRBJ2-7, with D tentatively TRBD1 (6 bases). CDR1 and CDR2 from the germline V gene are MNHEY and SVGAGI. Deletions cut 6 bases from V and 7 bases from J, with 22 bases between. The CDR3 length is 15 residues. The CDR3 reads CASRELRGGSAEQYL. The CDR3, as DNA: TGTGCCAGCAGGGAACTCAGGGGCGGAAGCGCGGAGCAGTACTTA.

This clonotype was counted many times. The CDR3 sequence is CASSQDLKLSNYGYTF. CDR3 coding DNA: TGCGCCAGCAGCCAAGATCTAAAATTGTCTAACTATGGCTACACCTTC. The rearrangement uses TRBV4-3 and TRBJ1-2; D ambiguous. This CDR3 is built from 16 residues. The germline V gene encodes CDR1 LGHNA and CDR2 YSLEER. V was trimmed by 0 bases and J by 0 bases, leaving 11 bases between them.

This clonotype was observed a handful of times. The chain links TRBV5-6 to TRBJ2-7; 9 bases line up with TRBD2. Germline V CDR1 and CDR2: SGHDT, YYEEEE. The CDR3 spans 15 residues. Losses at the gene ends were 0 bases for V and 6 bases for J; bases not matched to a gene: 7. The DNA for the CDR3 is TGTGCCAGCAGCTTGGAGCTAGCGGGGATCTCCGAGCAGTACTTC. It specifies CASSLELAGISEQYF.

V is TRBV5-1 and J is TRBJ2-5; TRBD2 aligns across 7 bases. CDR1 SGHRS and CDR2 YFSETQ come from the germline V gene. Trimming cost V 0 bases and J 2 bases; bases outside gene matches: 4. The length of the CDR3 is 15 residues. Here the CDR3 DNA reads TGCGCCAGCAGCTTGGGGGGCGGGAGACAAGAGACCCAGTACTTC. Protein sequence: CASSLGGGRQETQYF.

The V gene is TRBV5-4, the J gene TRBJ2-6; D is perhaps TRBD1 (5 bases). This CDR3 region has 15 residues. Germline-derived CDR1 and CDR2 are SGHNT and YYREEE (reference sequence). Trimming stripped 4 bases from V and 2 bases from J, with 10 bases between. The CDR3 sequence is CASSVKGTGANVLTF. Written as DNA, the CDR3 is TGTGCCAGCAGCGTTAAGGGGACTGGGGCCAACGTCCTGACTTTC.

With respect to this clonotype: A much more abundant neighbour one base away suggests this may be a read error. This chain uses TRBV4-1 with TRBJ2-2; unclear D gene. The CDR3 has 14 residues. Germline V gene data show CDR1 as MGHRA and CDR2 as YSYEKL. Trimming removed 11 bases from V and 3 bases from J, with 16 bases in between. The chain's CDR3 is CASCRASDTGELFF. CDR3 coding DNA: TGCGCCTCCTGTAGGGCTTCGGACACCGGGGAGCTGTTTTTT.

The CDR3: CAISDPDTGTDTQYF. For the CDR3, the DNA is TGTGCCATCAGTGACCCGGACACCGGCACAGATACGCAGTATTTT. V and J are TRBV10-3 and TRBJ2-3; D perhaps matches TRBD1 (5 bases). V was trimmed by 3 bases and J by 1 base, leaving 11 bases between them. Germline V CDR1 and CDR2: ENHRY, SYGVKD. The CDR3 totals 15 residues.